This T cell receptor (beta chain) appears in the sequencing data of a study of metastatic and nonmetastatic thyroid tumors. In the original analysis: For papillary thyroid cancer, a distant-metastasis classifier was constructed from CDR3 differences observed across clinicopathological groups. TCRdb reprocessed the PCR reads using MiXCR. TCRdb assigned the V and J calls; the authors' analysis was not used. The sample contains approximately 24,000 clones, more than 20% of which appear only once. This clone has ten or more counts. Thyroid surgery took place with no prior treatment in any patient. The CDR3 has 13 residues. Trimming removed 3 bases at V and 7 bases at J, with 10 bases between. Germline-derived CDR1 and CDR2 are LGHDT and YNNKEL (reference sequence).

The sequence derives from a male donor with papillary thyroid cancer or a benign thyroid nodule (not recorded which). Some clones in this sample may be carry-over from other donors' samples. The chain couples TRBV3-1 to TRBJ2-1, with D unresolved. The sample was blood. DNA of the CDR3: TGTGCCAGCAGCCACCCAAATCGGAATGAGCAGTTCTTC. Residues: CASSHPNRNEQFF.